A single T cell receptor beta chain is shown here with its context. The data were obtained in a study of blood T cell repertoires in COVID-19. Study-wide background: The United States, Italy and Spain were the sources of the acute and convalescent COVID-19 samples.

Germline CDR1 reads MDHEN; CDR2 reads SYDVKM. V dropped 6 bases and J dropped 4; count of bases not matched to a gene: 10. There are 15 residues in the CDR3. Original processing methods: Estimates of nucleated cell counts were drawn from the amplification of reference gene primers. Clones were sequenced by immunoSEQ multiplex PCR, and TCRdb holds only the in-frame ones, with some missing. Clone size and the V and J calls come from that table; the DNA yielded D and trimming. Among 80,000 to 95,000 clones listed, over 70% were seen once. The specimen sequenced was peripheral blood. This sequence originates from a woman aged 45-60 years with acute or convalescent COVID-19. The rearrangement uses TRBV28 and TRBJ1-2; 8 positions agree with TRBD1. The CDR3 DNA is TGTGCCAGCAGGGGCCGCAGGGGGCAGGTCTATGGCTACACCTTC. Translating gives CASRGRRGQVYGYTF.